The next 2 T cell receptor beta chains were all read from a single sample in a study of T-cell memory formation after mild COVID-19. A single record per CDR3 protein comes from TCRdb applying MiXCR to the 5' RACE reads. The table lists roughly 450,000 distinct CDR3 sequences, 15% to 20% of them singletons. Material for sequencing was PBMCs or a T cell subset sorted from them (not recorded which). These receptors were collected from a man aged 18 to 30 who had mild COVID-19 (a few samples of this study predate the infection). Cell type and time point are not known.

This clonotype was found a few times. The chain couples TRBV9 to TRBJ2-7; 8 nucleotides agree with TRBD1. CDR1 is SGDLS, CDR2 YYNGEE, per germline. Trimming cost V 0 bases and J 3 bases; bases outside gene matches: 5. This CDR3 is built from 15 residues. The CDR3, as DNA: TGTGCCAGCAGCGTAGCTCTGACAGGGGTCTACGAGCAGTACTTC. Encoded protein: CASSVALTGVYEQYF. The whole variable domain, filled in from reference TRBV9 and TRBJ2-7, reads DSGVTQTPKHLITATGQRVTLRCSPRSGDLSVYWYQQSLDQGLQFLIQYYNGEERAKGNILERFSAQQFPDLHSELNLSSLELGDSALYFCASSVALTGVYEQYFGPGTRLTVT.

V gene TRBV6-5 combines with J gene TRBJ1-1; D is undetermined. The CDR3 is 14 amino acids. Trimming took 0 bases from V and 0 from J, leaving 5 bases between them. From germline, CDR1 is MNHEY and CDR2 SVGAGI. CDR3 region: CASSYSRLNTEAFF. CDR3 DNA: TGTGCCAGCAGTTACTCGAGGTTGAACACTGAAGCTTTCTTT.